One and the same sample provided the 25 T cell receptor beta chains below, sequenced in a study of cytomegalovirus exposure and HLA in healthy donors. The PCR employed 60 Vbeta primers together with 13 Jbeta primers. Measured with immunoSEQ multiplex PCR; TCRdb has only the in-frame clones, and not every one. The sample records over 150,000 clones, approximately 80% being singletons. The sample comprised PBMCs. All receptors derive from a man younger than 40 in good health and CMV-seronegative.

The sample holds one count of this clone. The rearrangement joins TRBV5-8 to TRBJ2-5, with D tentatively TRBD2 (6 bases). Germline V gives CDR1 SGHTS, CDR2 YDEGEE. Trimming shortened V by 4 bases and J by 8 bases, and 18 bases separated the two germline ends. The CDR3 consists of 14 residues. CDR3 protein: CASSPGTAGVTQYF. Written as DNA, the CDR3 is TGTGCCAGCAGCCCCGGGACTGCGGGCGTAACCCAGTACTTC.

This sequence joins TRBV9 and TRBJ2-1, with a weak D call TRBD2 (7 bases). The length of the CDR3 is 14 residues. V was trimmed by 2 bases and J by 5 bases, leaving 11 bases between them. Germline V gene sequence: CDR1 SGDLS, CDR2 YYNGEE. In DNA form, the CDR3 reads TGTGCCAGCAGCGTCGGGGGGCTGAACAATGAGCAGTTCTTC. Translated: CASSVGGLNNEQFF.

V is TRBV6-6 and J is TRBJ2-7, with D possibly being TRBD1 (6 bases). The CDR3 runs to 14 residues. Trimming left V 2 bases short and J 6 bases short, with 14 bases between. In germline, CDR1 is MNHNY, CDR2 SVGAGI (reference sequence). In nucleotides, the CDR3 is TGTGCCAGCAGTTACAGGGACATTGATGCCGAGCAGTACTTC. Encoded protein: CASSYRDIDAEQYF.

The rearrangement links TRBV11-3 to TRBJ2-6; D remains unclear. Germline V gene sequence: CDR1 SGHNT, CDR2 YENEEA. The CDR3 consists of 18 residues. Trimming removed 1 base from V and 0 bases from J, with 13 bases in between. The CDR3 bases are TGTGCCAGCAGCTTAGGTTACAGAACCAGCTCTGGGGCCAACGTCCTGACTTTC. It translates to CASSLGYRTSSGANVLTF.

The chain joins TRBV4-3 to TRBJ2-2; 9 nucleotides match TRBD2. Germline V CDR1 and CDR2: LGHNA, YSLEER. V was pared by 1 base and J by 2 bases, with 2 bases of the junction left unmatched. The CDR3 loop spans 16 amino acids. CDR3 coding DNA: TGCGCCAGCAGCCAAGGCGGGGGGGCCAACACCGGGGAGCTGTTTTTT. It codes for CASSQGGGANTGELFF.

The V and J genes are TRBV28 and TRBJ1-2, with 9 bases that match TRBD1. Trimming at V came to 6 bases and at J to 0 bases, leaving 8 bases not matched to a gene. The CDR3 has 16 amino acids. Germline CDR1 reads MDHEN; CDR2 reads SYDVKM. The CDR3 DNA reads TGTGCCAGCAGCCACGGGACAGGGCTCGCTAACTATGGCTACACCTTC. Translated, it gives CASSHGTGLANYGYTF.

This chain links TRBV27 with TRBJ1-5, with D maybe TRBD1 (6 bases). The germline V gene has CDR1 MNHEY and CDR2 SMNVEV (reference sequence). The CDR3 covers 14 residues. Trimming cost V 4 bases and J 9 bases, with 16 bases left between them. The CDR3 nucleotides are TGTGCCAGCAGTTGGATCGCAGGGGAGCGGCCCCAGCATTTT. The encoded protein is CASSWIAGERPQHF.

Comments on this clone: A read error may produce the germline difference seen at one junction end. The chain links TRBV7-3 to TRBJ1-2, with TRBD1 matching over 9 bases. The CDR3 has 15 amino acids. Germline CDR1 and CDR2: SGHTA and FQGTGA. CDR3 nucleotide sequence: TGTGCCAGCAGCATAACCGGGACAGGGAACTATGGCTACACCTTC. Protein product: CASSITGTGNYGYTF.

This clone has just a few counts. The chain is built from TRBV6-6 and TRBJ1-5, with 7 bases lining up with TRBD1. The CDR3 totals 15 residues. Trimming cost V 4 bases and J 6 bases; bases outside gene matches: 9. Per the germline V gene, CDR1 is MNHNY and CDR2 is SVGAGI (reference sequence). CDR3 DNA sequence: TGTGCCAGCAGTTCCGGGACAGAATTCCGTCAGCCCCAGCATTTT. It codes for CASSSGTEFRQPQHF.

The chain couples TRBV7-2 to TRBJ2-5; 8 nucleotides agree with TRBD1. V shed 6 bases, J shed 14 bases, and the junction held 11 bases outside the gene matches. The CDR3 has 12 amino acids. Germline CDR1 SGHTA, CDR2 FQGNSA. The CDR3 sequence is CASSGQGPLSYF. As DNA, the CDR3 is TGTGCCAGCAGTGGACAGGGCCCTTTATCATACTTC.

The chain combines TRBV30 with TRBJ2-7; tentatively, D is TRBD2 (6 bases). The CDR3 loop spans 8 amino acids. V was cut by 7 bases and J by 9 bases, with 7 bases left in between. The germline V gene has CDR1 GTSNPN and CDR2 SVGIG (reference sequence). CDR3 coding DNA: TGTGCCTTGGGAGGGCAGTACTTC. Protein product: CALGGQYF.

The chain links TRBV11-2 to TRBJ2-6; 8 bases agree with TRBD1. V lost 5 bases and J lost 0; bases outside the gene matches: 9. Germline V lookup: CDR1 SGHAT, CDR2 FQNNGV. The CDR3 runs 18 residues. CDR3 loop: CASSLRQGAGSGANVLTF. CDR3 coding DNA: TGTGCCAGCAGCCTCAGGCAGGGGGCCGGCTCTGGGGCCAACGTCCTGACTTTC.

The CDR3 sequence is CASSFGTSGGADTQYF. Written as DNA, the CDR3 is TGTGCCAGCAGCTTCGGTACTAGCGGGGGAGCAGATACGCAGTATTTT. The gene calls are TRBV7-2 and TRBJ2-3; 11 nucleotides align to TRBD2. V shed 3 bases, J shed 4 bases, and the junction held 6 bases outside the gene matches. CDR3 size: 16 residues. Germline V gives CDR1 SGHTA, CDR2 FQGNSA.

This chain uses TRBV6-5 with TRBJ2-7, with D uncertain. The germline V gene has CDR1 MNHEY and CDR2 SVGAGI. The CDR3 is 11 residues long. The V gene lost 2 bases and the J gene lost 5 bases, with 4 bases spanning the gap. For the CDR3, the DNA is TGTGCCAGCAGTTACCGGGACGAGCAGTACTTC. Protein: CASSYRDEQYF.

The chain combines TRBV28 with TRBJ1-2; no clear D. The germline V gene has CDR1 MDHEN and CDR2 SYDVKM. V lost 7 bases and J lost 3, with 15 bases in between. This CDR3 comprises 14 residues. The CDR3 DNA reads TGTGCCAGCAACGAGCAAGTAATAGACTATGGCTACACCTTC. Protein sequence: CASNEQVIDYGYTF.

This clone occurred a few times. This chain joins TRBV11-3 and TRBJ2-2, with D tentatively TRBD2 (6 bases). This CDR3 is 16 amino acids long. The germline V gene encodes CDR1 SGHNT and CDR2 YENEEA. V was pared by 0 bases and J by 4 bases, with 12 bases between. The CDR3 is CASSLEEGDVTGELFF. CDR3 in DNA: TGTGCCAGCAGCTTAGAGGAGGGTGATGTCACCGGGGAGCTGTTTTTT.

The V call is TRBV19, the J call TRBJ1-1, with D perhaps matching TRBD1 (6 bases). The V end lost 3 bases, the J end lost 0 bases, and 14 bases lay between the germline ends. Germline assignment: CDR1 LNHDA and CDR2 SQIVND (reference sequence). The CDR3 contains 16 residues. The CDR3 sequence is CASSMGGTLMNTEAFF. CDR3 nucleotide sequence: TGTGCCAGTAGTATGGGAGGGACACTTATGAACACTGAAGCTTTCTTT.

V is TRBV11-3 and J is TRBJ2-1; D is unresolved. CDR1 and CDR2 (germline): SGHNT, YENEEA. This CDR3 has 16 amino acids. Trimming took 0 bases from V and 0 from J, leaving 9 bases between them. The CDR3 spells CASSLDLGTSYNEQFF. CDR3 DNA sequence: TGTGCCAGCAGCTTAGATCTAGGCACCTCCTACAATGAGCAGTTCTTC.

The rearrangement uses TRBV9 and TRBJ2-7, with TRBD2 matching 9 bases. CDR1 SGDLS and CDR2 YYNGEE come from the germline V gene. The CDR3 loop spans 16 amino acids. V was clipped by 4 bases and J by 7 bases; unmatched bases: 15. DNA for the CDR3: TGTGCCAGCAGCCAAACCGGATTAGCGGGGGCTGGAGAGCAGTACTTC. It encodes CASSQTGLAGAGEQYF.

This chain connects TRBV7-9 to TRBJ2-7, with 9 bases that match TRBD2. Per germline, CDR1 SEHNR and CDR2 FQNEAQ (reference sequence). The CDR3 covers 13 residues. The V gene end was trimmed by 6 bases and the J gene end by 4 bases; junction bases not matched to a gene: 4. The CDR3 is CASSLSGGYEQYF. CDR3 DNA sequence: TGTGCCAGCAGTCTGAGCGGGGGGTACGAGCAGTACTTC.

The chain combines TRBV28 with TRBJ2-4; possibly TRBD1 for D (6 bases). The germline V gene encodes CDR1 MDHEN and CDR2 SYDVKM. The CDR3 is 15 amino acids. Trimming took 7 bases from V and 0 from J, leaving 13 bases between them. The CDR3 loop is CASKGETLAKNIQYF. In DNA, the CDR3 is TGTGCCAGCAAGGGGGAAACTTTAGCCAAAAACATTCAGTACTTC.

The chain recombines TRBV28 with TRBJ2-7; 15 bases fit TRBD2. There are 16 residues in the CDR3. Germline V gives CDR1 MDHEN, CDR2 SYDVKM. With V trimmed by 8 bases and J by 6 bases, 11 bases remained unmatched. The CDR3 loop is CASAPPGLAGGREQYF. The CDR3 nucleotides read TGTGCCAGCGCCCCGCCGGGACTAGCGGGAGGCCGCGAGCAGTACTTC.

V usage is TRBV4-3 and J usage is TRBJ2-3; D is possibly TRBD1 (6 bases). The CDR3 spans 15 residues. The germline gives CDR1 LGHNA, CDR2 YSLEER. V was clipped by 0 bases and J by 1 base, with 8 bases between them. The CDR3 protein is CASSQDEGGTDTQYF. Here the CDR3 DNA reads TGCGCCAGCAGCCAAGACGAGGGGGGCACAGATACGCAGTATTTT.

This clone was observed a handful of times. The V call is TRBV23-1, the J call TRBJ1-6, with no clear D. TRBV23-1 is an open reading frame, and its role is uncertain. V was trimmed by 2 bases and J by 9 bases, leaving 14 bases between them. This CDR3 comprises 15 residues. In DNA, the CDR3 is TGCGCCAGCAGTCAAAAGAGTCAACTAGGTTCACCCCTCCACTTT. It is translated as CASSQKSQLGSPLHF.

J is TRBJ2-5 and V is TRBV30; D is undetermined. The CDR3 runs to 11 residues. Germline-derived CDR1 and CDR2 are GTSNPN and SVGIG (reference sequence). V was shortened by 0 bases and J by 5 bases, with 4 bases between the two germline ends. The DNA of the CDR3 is TGTGCCTGGAGTGTACAGGAGACCCAGTACTTC. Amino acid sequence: CAWSVQETQYF. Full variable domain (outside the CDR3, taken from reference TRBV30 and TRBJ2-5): SQTIHQWPATLVQPVGSPLSLECTVEGTSNPNLYWYRQAAGRGLQLLFYSVGIGQISSEVPQNLSASRPQDRQFILSSKKLLLSDSGFYLCAWSVQETQYFGPGTRLLVL.